The 3 T cell receptor beta chains below all came from one sample that was sequenced in a study of blood T cell repertoires in COVID-19. The repertoire was sequenced with immunoSEQ multiplex PCR; TCRdb's copy has only in-frame clones and lacks some. The sample has about 290,000 clones, around four fifths seen once; the top ten hold around 4%. The sequenced sample was peripheral blood. Source of these receptors: a woman in her fifties or sixties with active or convalescent COVID-19.

V is TRBV9 and J is TRBJ2-2; tentatively, D is TRBD2 (6 bases). This CDR3 contains 15 residues. From germline, CDR1 is SGDLS and CDR2 YYNGEE. V gave up 0 bases and J gave up 4 bases, with 10 bases separating them. CDR3 DNA: TGTGCCAGCAGCGTAGAGGGTAGCGGCACCGGGGAGCTGTTTTTT. Encoded protein: CASSVEGSGTGELFF.

The chain combines TRBV19 with TRBJ1-5, with D possibly TRBD1 on 5 matching bases. Trimming cost V 8 bases and J 8 bases, with 28 bases left between them. The CDR3 is 17 amino acids. Germline V CDR1 and CDR2: LNHDA, SQIVND (reference sequence). CDR3 region: CASVGNRGRDRSKPQHF. The DNA for the CDR3 is TGTGCCAGTGTGGGGAACCGGGGGAGAGACCGGAGCAAGCCCCAGCATTTT.

The chain combines TRBV3-1 (or the pseudogene TRBV3-2) with TRBJ1-2; D unresolved. The ends were cut back, 1 base at V and 0 bases at J, with 12 bases in the middle. This CDR3 region has 16 residues. Germline values: CDR1 LGHDT, CDR2 YNNKEL (reference sequence). The CDR3 DNA sequence: TGTGCCAGCAGCCAAGGGAGACTCTATTCTAACTATGGCTACACCTTC. Protein: CASSQGRLYSNYGYTF.